The 9 T cell receptor beta chains presented below share a single source sample, sequenced in a study of blood T cell repertoires in COVID-19. Here immunoSEQ multiplex PCR was the method, and the copy in TCRdb shows in-frame clones only, minus some. This table has 450,000 or so clones, around nine tenths appearing once. Sequenced material: peripheral blood. These receptors all come from a man aged 18 to 29 with COVID-19, enrolled during active disease.

V is TRBV9 and J is TRBJ1-4; D is unclear. The V end lost 2 bases, the J end lost 4 bases, and 6 bases lay between the germline ends. Germline CDR1 reads SGDLS; CDR2 reads YYNGEE. The length of the CDR3 is 13 residues. CDR3 in DNA: TGTGCCAGCAGCGTTGAGATTAATGAAAAACTGTTTTTT. Protein sequence: CASSVEINEKLFF.

J is TRBJ2-7 and V is TRBV5-8; 7 positions agree with TRBD2. There are 14 residues in the CDR3. CDR1 and CDR2 from the germline V gene are SGHTS and YDEGEE. J gave up 2 bases and V 2 bases, and 4 bases lay outside the gene matches. Here the CDR3 DNA reads TGTGCCAGCAGCTTTTCCACTAGCGCCTACGAGCAGTACTTC. This translates into CASSFSTSAYEQYF.

The rearrangement uses TRBV5-1 and TRBJ2-7; TRBD1 matches at 8 bases. V dropped 2 bases and J dropped 6; count of bases not matched to a gene: 4. Germline lookup yields CDR1 SGHRS and CDR2 YFSETQ. The CDR3 consists of 13 residues. The CDR3 loop is CASSLGQGTEQYF. In DNA, the CDR3 is TGCGCCAGCAGCTTAGGACAGGGAACCGAGCAGTACTTC. Full variable domain (remainder filled in from reference TRBV5-1 and TRBJ2-7): KAGVTQTPRYLIKTRGQQVTLSCSPISGHRSVSWYQQTPGQGLQFLFEYFSETQRNKGNFPGRFSGRQFSNSRSEMNVSTLELGDSALYLCASSLGQGTEQYFGPGTRLTVT.

The V call is TRBV12-3 or TRBV12-4, the J call TRBJ2-5, with TRBD1 identical over 7 bases. J lost 3 bases, V lost 6 bases, and 4 bases had no gene match. CDR3 size: 13 residues. Here the CDR3 reads CASRPDREETQYF. The CDR3 region has the DNA TGTGCCAGCAGACCAGACAGGGAAGAGACCCAGTACTTC.

This clone occurred once. The rearrangement joins TRBV7-8 to TRBJ2-2, with a weak D call TRBD2 (5 bases). Germline assignment: CDR1 SGHVS and CDR2 FQNEAQ. The CDR3 spans 15 residues. V lost 5 bases to trimming and J lost 4 bases, with 14 bases between them. CDR3 nucleotides: TGTGCCAGCAGCCTAGAAGGGAGCCGCACCGGGGAGCTGTTTTTT. Its translation is CASSLEGSRTGELFF.

The chain couples TRBV5-1 to TRBJ2-2; 8 positions agree with TRBD1. V shed 6 bases, J shed 3 bases, and the junction held 7 bases outside the gene matches. CDR1 SGHRS and CDR2 YFSETQ come from the germline V gene. The CDR3 totals 15 residues. The CDR3 reads CASTGGGYDTGELFF. The CDR3 region has the DNA TGCGCCAGCACAGGGGGCGGTTACGACACCGGGGAGCTGTTTTTT.

Here the CDR3 reads CATSIESGRIMDEQFF. The CDR3 nucleotides read TGTGCCACCAGCATAGAAAGCGGGAGGATTATGGATGAGCAGTTCTTC. The rearrangement joins TRBV15 to TRBJ2-1; 9 bases line up with TRBD2. CDR3 length: 16 amino acids. The trim removed 4 bases at V and 8 bases at J, leaving 12 bases unmatched. Per the germline V gene, CDR1 is LNHNV and CDR2 is YYDKDF (reference sequence).

The CDR3 protein is CASRNGGTDTQYF. Here the CDR3 DNA reads TGTGCCAGCAGGAACGGGGGGACAGATACGCAGTATTTT. J is TRBJ2-3 and V is TRBV6-5, with 7 bases identical to TRBD2. CDR3 size: 13 residues. CDR1 MNHEY and CDR2 SVGAGI come from the germline V gene. Trimming removed 6 bases from V and 3 bases from J; junction bases left unmatched: 3.

This clone came up once. The J gene is TRBJ2-3, the V gene TRBV5-1, with 14 bases that match TRBD2. The CDR3 sequence is 18 residues long. Losses at the gene ends were 3 bases for V and 4 bases for J; bases not matched to a gene: 10. Looked up from germline, CDR1 is SGHRS and CDR2 is YFSETQ. CDR3 residues: CASSWGGLAGAGADTQYF. CDR3 nucleotides: TGCGCCAGCAGCTGGGGGGGACTAGCGGGAGCCGGGGCAGATACGCAGTATTTT.